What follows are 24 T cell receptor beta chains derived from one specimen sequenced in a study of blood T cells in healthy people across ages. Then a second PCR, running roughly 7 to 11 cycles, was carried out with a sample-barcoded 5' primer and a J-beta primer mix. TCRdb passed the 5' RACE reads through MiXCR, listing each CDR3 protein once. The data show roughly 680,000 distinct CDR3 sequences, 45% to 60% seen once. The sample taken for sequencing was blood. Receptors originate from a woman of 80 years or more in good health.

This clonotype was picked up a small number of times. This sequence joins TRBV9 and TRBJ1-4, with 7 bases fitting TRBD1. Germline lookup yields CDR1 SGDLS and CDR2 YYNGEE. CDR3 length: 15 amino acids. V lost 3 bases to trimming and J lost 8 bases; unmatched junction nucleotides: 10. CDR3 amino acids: CASSALQGYQEKLFF. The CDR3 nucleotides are TGTGCCAGCAGCGCTCTACAGGGGTACCAAGAAAAACTGTTTTTT.

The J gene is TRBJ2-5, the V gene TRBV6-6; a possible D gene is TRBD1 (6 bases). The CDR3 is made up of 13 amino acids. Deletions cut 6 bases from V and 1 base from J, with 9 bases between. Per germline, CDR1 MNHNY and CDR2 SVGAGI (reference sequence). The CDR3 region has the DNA TGTGCCAGCAGCACACAGGGCCAAGAGACCCAGTACTTC. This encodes CASSTQGQETQYF.

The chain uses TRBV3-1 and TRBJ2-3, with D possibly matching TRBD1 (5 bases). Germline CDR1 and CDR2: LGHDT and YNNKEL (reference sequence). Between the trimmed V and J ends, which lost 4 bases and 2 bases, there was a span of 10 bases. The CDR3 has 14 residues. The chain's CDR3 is CASSRPGNTDTQYF. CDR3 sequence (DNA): TGTGCCAGCAGCCGGCCAGGGAACACAGATACGCAGTATTTT.

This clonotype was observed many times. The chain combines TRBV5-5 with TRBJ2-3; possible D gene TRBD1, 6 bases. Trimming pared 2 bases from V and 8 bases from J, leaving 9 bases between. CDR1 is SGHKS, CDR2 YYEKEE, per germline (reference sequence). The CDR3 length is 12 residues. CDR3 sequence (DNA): TGTGCCAGCAGCTTAGGACAGACTACGCAGTATTTT. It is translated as CASSLGQTTQYF.

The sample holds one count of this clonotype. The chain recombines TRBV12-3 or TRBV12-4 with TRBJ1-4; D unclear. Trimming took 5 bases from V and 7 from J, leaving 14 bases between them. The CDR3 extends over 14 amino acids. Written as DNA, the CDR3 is TGTGCCAGCAGTGGGCAGATCCTGGGTGAAAAACTGTTTTTT. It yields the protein CASSGQILGEKLFF.

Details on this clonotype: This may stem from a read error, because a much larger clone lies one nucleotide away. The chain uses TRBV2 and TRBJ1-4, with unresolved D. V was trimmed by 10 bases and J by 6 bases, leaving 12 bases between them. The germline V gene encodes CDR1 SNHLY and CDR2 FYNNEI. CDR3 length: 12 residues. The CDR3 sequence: CANTERDEKLFF. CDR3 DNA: TGTGCCAACACCGAGAGAGATGAAAAACTGTTTTTT.

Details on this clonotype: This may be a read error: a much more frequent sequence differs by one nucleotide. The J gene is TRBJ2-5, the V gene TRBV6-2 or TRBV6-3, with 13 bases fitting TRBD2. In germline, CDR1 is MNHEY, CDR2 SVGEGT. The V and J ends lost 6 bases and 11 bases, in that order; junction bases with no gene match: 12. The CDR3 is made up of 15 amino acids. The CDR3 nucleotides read TGTGCCAGCAGATCTCTGACTAGCGGGAGGTCTGAGCAGTACTTC. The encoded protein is CASRSLTSGRSEQYF.

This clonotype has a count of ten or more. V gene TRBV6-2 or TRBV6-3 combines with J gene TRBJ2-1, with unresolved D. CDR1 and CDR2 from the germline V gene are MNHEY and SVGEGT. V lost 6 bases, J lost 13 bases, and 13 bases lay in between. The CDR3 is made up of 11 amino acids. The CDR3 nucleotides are TGTGCCAGCAGCCCCGAGAAGCTCCAGTTCTTC. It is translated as CASSPEKLQFF.

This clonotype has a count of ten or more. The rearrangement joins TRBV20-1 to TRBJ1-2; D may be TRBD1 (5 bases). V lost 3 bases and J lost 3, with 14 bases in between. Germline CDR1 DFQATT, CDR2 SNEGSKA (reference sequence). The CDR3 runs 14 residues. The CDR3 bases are TGCAGTGCTAGCGGTCGGGGACGGGACTATGGCTACACCTTC. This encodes CSASGRGRDYGYTF.

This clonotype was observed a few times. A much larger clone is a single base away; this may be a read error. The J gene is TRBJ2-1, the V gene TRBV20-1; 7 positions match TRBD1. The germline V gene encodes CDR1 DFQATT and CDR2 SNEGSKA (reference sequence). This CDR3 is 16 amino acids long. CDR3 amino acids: CSARDYRGKAYNERFF. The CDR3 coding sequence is TGCAGTGCTAGAGATTACAGGGGAAAAGCCTACAATGAGCGGTTCTTC.

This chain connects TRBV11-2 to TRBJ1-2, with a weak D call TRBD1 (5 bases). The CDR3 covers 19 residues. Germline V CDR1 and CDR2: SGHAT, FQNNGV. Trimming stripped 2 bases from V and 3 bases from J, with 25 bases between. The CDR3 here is CASSLTPVSTGGGDYGYTF. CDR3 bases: TGTGCCAGCAGCTTAACCCCTGTTAGCACTGGCGGAGGGGACTATGGCTACACCTTC. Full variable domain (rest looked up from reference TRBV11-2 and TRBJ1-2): EAGVAQSPRYKIIEKRQSVAFWCNPISGHATLYWYQQILGQGPKLLIQFQNNGVVDDSQLPKDRFSAERLKGVDSTLKIQPAKLEDSAVYLCASSLTPVSTGGGDYGYTFGSGTRLTVV.

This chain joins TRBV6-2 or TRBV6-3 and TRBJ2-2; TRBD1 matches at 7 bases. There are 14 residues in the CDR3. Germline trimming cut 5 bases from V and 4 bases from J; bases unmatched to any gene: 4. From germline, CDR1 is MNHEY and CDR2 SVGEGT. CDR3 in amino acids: CASSGRDSTGELFF. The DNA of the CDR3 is TGTGCCAGCAGTGGAAGGGACAGCACCGGGGAGCTGTTTTTT.

This chain's CDR3 is CAIEQGVNGNTIYF. CDR3 coding DNA: TGTGCCATCGAACAGGGGGTGAATGGAAACACCATATATTTT. J is TRBJ1-3 and V is TRBV10-3; 8 positions agree with TRBD1. V lost 8 bases and J lost 3; bases outside the gene matches: 6. The CDR3 contains 14 residues. CDR1 is ENHRY and CDR2 is SYGVKD in the germline V gene.

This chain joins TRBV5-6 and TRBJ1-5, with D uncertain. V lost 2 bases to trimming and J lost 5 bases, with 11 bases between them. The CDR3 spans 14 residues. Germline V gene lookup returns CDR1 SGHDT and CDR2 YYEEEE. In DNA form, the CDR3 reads TGTGCCAGCAGCTTAAGGTTAGGAGATCAGCCCCAGCATTTT. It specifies CASSLRLGDQPQHF.

CDR3 amino acids: CASSQDRPAGGLETQYF. The CDR3 DNA reads as TGTGCCAGCAGCCAAGATCGGCCAGCGGGGGGTTTAGAGACCCAGTACTTC. The rearrangement uses TRBV3-1 and TRBJ2-5, with TRBD2 matching over 9 bases. CDR1 and CDR2 (germline): LGHDT, YNNKEL (reference sequence). This CDR3 comprises 17 residues. J was trimmed by 4 bases and V by 0 bases; bases with no gene match: 9.

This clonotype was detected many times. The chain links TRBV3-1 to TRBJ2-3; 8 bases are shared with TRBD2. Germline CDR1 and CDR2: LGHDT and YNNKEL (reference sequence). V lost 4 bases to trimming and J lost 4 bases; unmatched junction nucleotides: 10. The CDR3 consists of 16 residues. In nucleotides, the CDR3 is TGTGCCAGCAGCCTCGACCCAGGGACTAGGTCAGATACGCAGTATTTT. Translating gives CASSLDPGTRSDTQYF.

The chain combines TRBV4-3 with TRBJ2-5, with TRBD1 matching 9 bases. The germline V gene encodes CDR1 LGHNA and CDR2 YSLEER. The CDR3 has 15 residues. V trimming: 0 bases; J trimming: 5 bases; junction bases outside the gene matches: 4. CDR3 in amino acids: CASSQDWTGDETQYF. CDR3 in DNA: TGCGCCAGCAGCCAAGATTGGACAGGGGACGAGACCCAGTACTTC.

The CDR3 DNA reads as TGTGCCAGCAGCTTCCTACTAGCGGGGGGGCGGGCAGGTACGCAGTATTTT. Translation gives CASSFLLAGGRAGTQYF. The chain joins TRBV7-3 to TRBJ2-3; 13 bases line up with TRBD2. The CDR3 loop spans 17 amino acids. Unmatched junction bases numbered 11, after V lost 3 bases and J lost 8 bases. Germline V gene sequence: CDR1 SGHTA, CDR2 FQGTGA.

The DNA of the CDR3 is TGTGCCAGCAGAGGACTAGCGGAGACACAAGAGACCCAGTACTTC. Translated: CASRGLAETQETQYF. The V gene is TRBV27, the J gene TRBJ2-5; 10 bases map to TRBD2. With V trimmed by 6 bases and J by 2 bases, 6 bases remained unmatched. Per germline, CDR1 MNHEY and CDR2 SMNVEV (reference sequence). The CDR3 covers 15 residues.

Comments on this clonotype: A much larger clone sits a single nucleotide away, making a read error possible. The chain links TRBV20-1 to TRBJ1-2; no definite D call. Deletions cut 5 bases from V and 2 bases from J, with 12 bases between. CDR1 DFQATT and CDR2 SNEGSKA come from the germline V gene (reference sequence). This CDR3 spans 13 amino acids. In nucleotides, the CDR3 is TGCAGTGCTTCCCTCGTCGGAAACTATGGCTACACCTTC. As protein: CSASLVGNYGYTF.

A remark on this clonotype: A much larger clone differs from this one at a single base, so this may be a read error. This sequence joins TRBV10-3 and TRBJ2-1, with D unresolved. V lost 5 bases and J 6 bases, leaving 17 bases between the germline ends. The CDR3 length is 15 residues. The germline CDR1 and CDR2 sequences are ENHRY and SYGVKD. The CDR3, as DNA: TGTGCCATCAGTCGGCCCCGGAATAACTGCAATGAGCAGTTCTTC. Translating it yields CAISRPRNNCNEQFF.

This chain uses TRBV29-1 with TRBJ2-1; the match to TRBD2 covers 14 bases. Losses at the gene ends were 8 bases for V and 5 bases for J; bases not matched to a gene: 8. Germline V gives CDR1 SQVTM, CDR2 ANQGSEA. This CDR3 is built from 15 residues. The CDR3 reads CSLSKTSGRDNEQFF. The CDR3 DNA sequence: TGCAGCTTAAGCAAGACTAGCGGGAGGGACAATGAGCAGTTCTTC.

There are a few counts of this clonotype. CDR3: CASSYGRGEYNEQYF. In DNA form, the CDR3 reads TGTGCCAGCAGTTACGGGCGGGGGGAATACAATGAGCAGTACTTC. This chain joins TRBV6-2 or TRBV6-3 and TRBJ2-7; 8 bases fit TRBD2. The CDR3 is 15 amino acids. After removal of 2 bases from V and 7 bases from J, the junction contained 10 bases not matched to a gene. Germline V lookup: CDR1 MNHEY, CDR2 SVGEGT.

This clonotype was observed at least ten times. CDR3 sequence reads: CASSRHGDSFQETQYF. The CDR3 DNA follows: TGTGCCAGCAGCCGTCACGGGGACAGCTTTCAAGAGACCCAGTACTTC. The chain is built from TRBV11-2 and TRBJ2-5; 7 bases fit TRBD1. This CDR3 is 16 amino acids long. J gave up 2 bases and V 5 bases, and 11 bases lay outside the gene matches. Germline-derived CDR1 and CDR2 are SGHAT and FQNNGV.